Described below is a single TCR beta chain sequence and its context. The source of the sample is a study of T cell changes during pregnancy in multiple sclerosis. Sequencing was performed with immunoSEQ multiplex PCR; in TCRdb, only in-frame clones are kept and a portion is missing. The profile covers about 62,000 clones, with roughly nine tenths appearing a single time and 2.5% to 3% taken by the ten largest. The sample here was peripheral blood, taken in the first trimester of pregnancy. This TCR was recovered from a female donor with multiple sclerosis, enrolled in a pregnancy study.

The CDR3: CASSRNRGVETQYF. The CDR3 DNA is TGTGCCAGCAGCCGGAACAGGGGGGTGGAGACCCAGTACTTC. The rearrangement links TRBV14 to TRBJ2-5; 8 nucleotides agree with TRBD1. The CDR3 spans 14 residues. The trim removed 4 bases at V and 5 bases at J, leaving 6 bases unmatched. CDR1 and CDR2 (germline): SGHDN, FVKESK.